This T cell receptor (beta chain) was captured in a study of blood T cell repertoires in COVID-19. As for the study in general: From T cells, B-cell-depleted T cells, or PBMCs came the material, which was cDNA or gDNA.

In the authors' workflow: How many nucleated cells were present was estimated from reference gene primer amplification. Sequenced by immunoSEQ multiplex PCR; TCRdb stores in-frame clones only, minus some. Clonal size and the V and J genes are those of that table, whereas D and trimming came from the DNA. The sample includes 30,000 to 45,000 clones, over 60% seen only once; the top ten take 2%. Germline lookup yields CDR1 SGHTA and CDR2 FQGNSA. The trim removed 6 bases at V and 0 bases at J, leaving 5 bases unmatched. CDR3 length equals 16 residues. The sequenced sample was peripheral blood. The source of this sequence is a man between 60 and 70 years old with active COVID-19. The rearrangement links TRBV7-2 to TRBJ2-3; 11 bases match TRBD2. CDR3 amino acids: CASSGTSGASTDTQYF. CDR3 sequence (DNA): TGTGCCAGCAGTGGGACTAGCGGCGCTAGCACAGATACGCAGTATTTT.